This TCR beta chain appears in the sequencing data of a study of T cells after yellow fever vaccination. This clonotype was seen a few times. Its antigen is as yet unknown. The length of the CDR3 is 14 residues. The V end lost 4 bases, the J end lost 4 bases, and 11 bases lay between the germline ends. CDR1 SGHKS and CDR2 YYEKEE come from the germline V gene (reference sequence). MiXCR, applied by TCRdb to the 5' RACE reads, yields one record per CDR3 protein. Among some 390,000 distinct CDR3 sequences listed, around a sixth were seen once. The study's findings and limits: Weaker, the secondary response peaked sooner, at day 5 versus 15. Any FACS-sorted repertoire could hold abundant clonotypes that contaminate it from the bulk population.

The sequences come from PBMCs, collected before the yellow fever booster vaccination. The chain employs TRBV5-5 and TRBJ2-2, with D unclear. This TCR was recovered from a young man who received the YFV17D yellow fever vaccine. CDR3: CASSLQPLTGELFF. Written as DNA, the CDR3 is TGTGCCAGCAGCCTACAGCCACTCACCGGGGAGCTGTTTTTT.